This entry describes one T cell receptor (beta chain). Its antigen is not identified. This sample was taken from a study of cytomegalovirus exposure and HLA in healthy donors. The study, taken as a whole, reports: Overall, about 160 TCR beta chains were annotated as cytomegalovirus-associated.

With 3 bases removed from V and 0 bases from J, the gap between germline ends came to 11 bases. The germline V gene has CDR1 WNHNN and CDR2 SYGVQD (reference sequence). The CDR3 loop spans 15 amino acids. The PCR made use of 60 Vbeta and 13 Jbeta primers. Assay: immunoSEQ multiplex PCR; the TCRdb copy retains only in-frame clones and omits some. The sample table sets out 70,000 or so clones. Input material: PBMCs. The origin of this receptor is a man aged 40-49 years in good health and CMV-seronegative. The chain combines TRBV10-1 with TRBJ1-1; D is possibly TRBD1 (6 bases). CDR3 bases: TGCGCCAGCAGTGAAGGGGGGGGCCTGAACACTGAAGCTTTCTTT. Translation: CASSEGGGLNTEAFF.